The clone carrying this T cell receptor (beta chain) occurred a few times. Antigen specificity is unknown. The data were obtained in a study of T-cell reconstitution after alpha-beta-depleted transplantation in children. Study-wide results and caveats: Reportedly, roughly two months post-transplant, alpha-beta T cells arose from several hundred expanded graft clones. It was surviving recipient T cells and thymic progenitors that gave some patients high TCRbeta diversity at day 60. One year post-transplant, T-cell counts and diversity were largely derived from T cells produced anew.

Unique molecular identifiers were used to barcode this TCRbeta library. TCRdb processed the PCR reads anew with MiXCR; each CDR3 protein has one entry. The sample contains around 580,000 distinct CDR3 sequences, over 20% of which appear only once. The sequencing here drew on PBMCs, taken before TCRalphabeta/CD19-depleted stem cell transplant. The TCR originated in a boy under two years old with Wiskott-Aldrich syndrome, due to receive a stem cell transplant.

For the CDR3, the DNA is TGTGCCAGCAGTCCGAAGGACAGGTCCTATGGCTACACCTTC. This gives the protein CASSPKDRSYGYTF. This rearrangement joins TRBV27 to TRBJ1-2; 7 bases line up with TRBD1. The germline CDR1 and CDR2 sequences are MNHEY and SMNVEV (reference sequence). V was pared by 5 bases and J by 4 bases, with 7 bases of the junction left unmatched. This CDR3 has 14 amino acids.